This passage covers 28 T cell receptor beta chains from one sample sequenced in a study of T-cell memory formation after mild COVID-19. TCRdb reanalysed the 5' RACE reads using MiXCR and keeps one entry per CDR3 protein. The sample includes roughly 170,000 distinct CDR3 sequences, 20% to 25% of them seen just once. The material sequenced was PBMCs or a T cell subset sorted from them (not recorded which). The source is an adult woman who had mild COVID-19 (a few samples of this study predate the infection). Cell type and time point are not known.

This clonotype appeared a few times. The chain recombines TRBV12-3 or TRBV12-4 with TRBJ1-5; D is undetermined. The CDR3 sequence is 13 residues long. V dropped 1 base and J dropped 6 bases, with 7 bases sitting between them. CDR3 nucleotides: TGTGCCAGCAGTTTAGGGGGTTCTCAGCCCCAGCATTTT. It is translated as CASSLGGSQPQHF.

The V and J genes are TRBV5-1 and TRBJ2-2; 7 nucleotides agree with TRBD2. Trimming cost V 4 bases and J 2 bases; bases outside gene matches: 11. The CDR3 totals 17 residues. The V gene's germline CDR1 is SGHRS and CDR2 YFSETQ. The CDR3 protein is CASSVPRGSGNTGELFF. The CDR3, as DNA: TGCGCCAGCAGCGTACCGCGGGGGAGCGGTAACACCGGGGAGCTGTTTTTT.

This clonotype was observed a handful of times. This chain joins TRBV28 and TRBJ2-3; 8 bases are shared with TRBD2. The length of the CDR3 is 14 residues. J was trimmed by 9 bases and V by 3 bases; bases with no gene match: 8. Per the germline V gene, CDR1 is MDHEN and CDR2 is SYDVKM. The chain's CDR3 is CASSFGELAATQYF. CDR3 bases: TGTGCCAGCAGTTTTGGGGAACTAGCGGCGACGCAGTATTTT.

V gene TRBV7-8 combines with J gene TRBJ1-1, with 8 bases fitting TRBD1. The CDR3 totals 16 residues. Germline trimming cut 4 bases from V and 0 bases from J; bases unmatched to any gene: 7. CDR1 and CDR2 (germline): SGHVS, FQNEAQ. The CDR3 loop is CASSSQGERLNTEAFF. DNA of the CDR3: TGTGCCAGCAGCTCACAGGGGGAGAGGCTGAACACTGAAGCTTTCTTT. Together with reference TRBV7-8 and TRBJ1-1, the CDR3 gives the full variable domain: GAGVSQSPRYKVAKRGQDVALRCDPISGHVSLFWYQQALGQGPEFLTYFQNEAQLDKSGLPSDRFFAERPEGSVSTLKIQRTQQEDSAVYLCASSSQGERLNTEAFFGQGTRLTVV.

This sequence joins TRBV9 and TRBJ2-3, with D tentatively TRBD1 (7 bases). The CDR3 runs 17 residues. Germline assignment: CDR1 SGDLS and CDR2 YYNGEE. V lost 4 bases and J lost 5, with 23 bases in between. The CDR3 nucleotides are TGTGCCAGCAGCCATCCCAGGGGGGAGTCTGTCAGAGATACGCAGTATTTT. Translated, it gives CASSHPRGESVRDTQYF.

In this sample, this clonotype turned up many times. The chain joins TRBV29-1 to TRBJ2-2, with D maybe TRBD2 (5 bases). The CDR3 has 14 residues. Germline lookup yields CDR1 SQVTM and CDR2 ANQGSEA. Trimming left V 4 bases short and J 5 bases short, with 14 bases between. CDR3 protein: CSVVAGVHTGELFF. As DNA, the CDR3 is TGCAGCGTTGTAGCCGGGGTTCATACCGGGGAGCTGTTTTTT.

There are a few counts of this clonotype. The CDR3 region has the DNA TGTGCCAGCAGCTCCTCAACCCTGGGACTAGTGGAGCTGGGAGAGCAGTTCTTC. Its translation is CASSSSTLGLVELGEQFF. The chain joins TRBV13 to TRBJ2-1, with 8 bases lining up with TRBD2. CDR1 PRHDT and CDR2 FYEKMQ come from the germline V gene (reference sequence). Trimming took 4 bases from V and 10 from J; bases not matched to a gene: 21. The CDR3 consists of 18 residues.

Only a few counts were recorded for this clonotype. This chain joins TRBV2 and TRBJ1-2, with D possibly TRBD1 on 5 matching bases. From germline, CDR1 is SNHLY and CDR2 FYNNEI. This CDR3 has 14 residues. The V gene lost 7 bases and the J gene lost 1 base, with 13 bases spanning the gap. CDR3 nucleotides: TGTGCCAGCACAGTATTAGGGGTTAACTATGGCTACACCTTC. It translates to CASTVLGVNYGYTF.

This clonotype is a singleton in its sample. The rearrangement joins TRBV20-1 to TRBJ2-1; no definite D call. Germline values: CDR1 DFQATT, CDR2 SNEGSKA (reference sequence). Deletions cut 5 bases from V and 4 bases from J, with 12 bases between. This CDR3 has 13 amino acids. The CDR3 bases are TGCAGTGCTCTGGAACGATTATACAATGAGCAGTTCTTC. It codes for CSALERLYNEQFF.

In its sample, this clonotype was seen a few times. The rearrangement joins TRBV18 to TRBJ2-2, with D tentatively TRBD1 (5 bases). The CDR3 contains 14 residues. Deletions cut 0 bases from V and 7 bases from J, with 9 bases between. Germline CDR1 reads KGHSH; CDR2 reads LQKENI. The CDR3 coding sequence is TGTGCCAGCTCACCACCCAGGGCTGGCGGGGAGCTGTTTTTT. Translation gives CASSPPRAGGELFF.

The V call is TRBV5-1, the J call TRBJ2-3; 8 bases match TRBD1. With V trimmed by 2 bases and J by 4 bases, 15 bases remained unmatched. CDR3 size: 18 residues. Germline V gene lookup returns CDR1 SGHRS and CDR2 YFSETQ. CDR3 sequence: CASSFDRTGTNRADTQYF. The CDR3, as DNA: TGCGCCAGCAGCTTTGACCGGACAGGGACAAACAGGGCAGATACGCAGTATTTT.

This clonotype was counted between two and nine times. This chain joins TRBV9 and TRBJ1-2, with TRBD1 matching over 8 bases. The trim removed 6 bases at V and 4 bases at J, leaving 2 bases unmatched. The CDR3 length is 12 residues. Per the germline V gene, CDR1 is SGDLS and CDR2 is YYNGEE. CDR3 amino acids: CASTQGAYGYTF. The CDR3 DNA is TGTGCCAGCACCCAGGGGGCCTATGGCTACACCTTC. The variable domain in full, with the rest retrieved from reference TRBV9 and TRBJ1-2, is DSGVTQTPKHLITATGQRVTLRCSPRSGDLSVYWYQQSLDQGLQFLIQYYNGEERAKGNILERFSAQQFPDLHSELNLSSLELGDSALYFCASTQGAYGYTFGSGTRLTVV.

This chain links TRBV20-1 with TRBJ2-1, with D perhaps TRBD2 (5 bases). In germline, CDR1 is DFQATT, CDR2 SNEGSKA (reference sequence). V was cut by 0 bases and J by 9 bases, with 15 bases left in between. The CDR3 extends over 14 amino acids. Here the CDR3 reads CSARDLRENGEQFF. In nucleotides, the CDR3 is TGCAGTGCTAGAGATTTACGGGAAAATGGTGAGCAGTTCTTC.

This clonotype has a handful of counts. The genes are TRBV12-3 or TRBV12-4 and TRBJ2-7, with a weak D call TRBD2 (5 bases). The CDR3 extends over 13 amino acids. V lost 5 bases and J lost 5, with 13 bases in between. The CDR3 bases are TGTGCCAGCAGTCCGGGGATCGGGGACGAGCAGTACTTC. It codes for CASSPGIGDEQYF.

This clonotype was detected a few times. J is TRBJ2-3 and V is TRBV5-6, with 9 bases that match TRBD2. V was clipped by 2 bases and J by 0 bases; unmatched bases: 7. Per the germline V gene, CDR1 is SGHDT and CDR2 is YYEEEE. The CDR3 has 17 amino acids. The CDR3 bases are TGTGCCAGCAGCTTATCCCTTAGCGGGGGTAGCACAGATACGCAGTATTTT. As protein: CASSLSLSGGSTDTQYF.

Notes on this clonotype: A read error may produce the germline difference seen at one junction end. The chain combines TRBV29-1 with TRBJ2-5; D is unresolved. Looked up from germline, CDR1 is SQVTM and CDR2 is ANQGSEA. This CDR3 is built from 9 residues. The CDR3: CSVEETQYF. In nucleotides, the CDR3 is TGCAGCGTGGAAGAGACCCAGTACTTC.

This clonotype was picked up a small number of times. The V call is TRBV25-1, the J call TRBJ1-1; the D is unclear. V lost 5 bases, J lost 4 bases, and 8 bases lay in between. The germline V gene has CDR1 MGHDK and CDR2 SYGVNS. This CDR3 contains 12 residues. The CDR3 loop is CASSRSITEAFF. CDR3 nucleotide sequence: TGTGCCAGCAGTCGGTCGATCACTGAAGCTTTCTTT.

The gene calls are TRBV5-1 and TRBJ2-7; 7 bases map to TRBD2. CDR3 size: 15 residues. V shed 0 bases, J shed 2 bases, and the junction held 5 bases outside the gene matches. The germline V gene has CDR1 SGHRS and CDR2 YFSETQ. This chain's CDR3 is CASSLAGLEPYEQYF. The CDR3 region has the DNA TGCGCCAGCAGCTTGGCAGGACTAGAGCCCTACGAGCAGTACTTC.

The chain carries TRBV9 and TRBJ1-2, with D uncertain. This CDR3 has 18 residues. Germline CDR1 and CDR2: SGDLS and YYNGEE. V lost 2 bases and J 0 bases, leaving 20 bases between the germline ends. The CDR3 here is CASSVTDTGEVTNYGYTF. The DNA of the CDR3 is TGTGCCAGCAGCGTGACTGACACCGGGGAAGTGACTAACTATGGCTACACCTTC.

In its sample, this clonotype was seen a few times. This chain links TRBV20-1 with TRBJ2-1, with D perhaps matching TRBD2 (6 bases). Germline V CDR1 and CDR2: DFQATT, SNEGSKA (reference sequence). The CDR3 contains 15 residues. V lost 1 base and J lost 5, with 15 bases in between. CDR3 residues: CSARAREVLNNEQFF. CDR3 DNA: TGCAGTGCTAGAGCTAGGGAGGTCCTTAACAATGAGCAGTTCTTC.

This sequence joins TRBV10-3 and TRBJ2-1; 12 bases fit TRBD2. Unmatched junction bases numbered 2, after V lost 4 bases and J lost 4 bases. CDR3 length equals 15 residues. Germline V gene data show CDR1 as ENHRY and CDR2 as SYGVKD. CDR3 region: CAISGGLAGYNEQFF. In DNA, the CDR3 is TGTGCCATCAGTGGAGGACTAGCGGGGTACAATGAGCAGTTCTTC.

This clonotype appeared a single time. This chain joins TRBV4-2 and TRBJ2-2, with D perhaps TRBD2 (6 bases). Germline V gene data show CDR1 as LGHNA and CDR2 as YNFKEQ. Trimming took off 4 bases at V and 10 bases at J, with 28 bases between the two ends. The CDR3 has 18 residues. The CDR3 DNA reads as TGTGCCAGCAGCCCGTTGATTGGGACTCCAGGGTCGCCCGTGGAGCTGTTTTTT. This translates into CASSPLIGTPGSPVELFF.

This clonotype has just a few counts. The genes are TRBV21-1 and TRBJ2-7; the table's D call, TRBD1, has no DNA check behind it. TRBV21-1 is shown as a pseudogene. The CDR3 has 11 amino acids. CDR3 amino acids: CATGGGREQYF. For the CDR3, the DNA is TGTGCCACCGGGGGGGGCAGGGAGCAGTACTTC.

This chain connects TRBV19 to TRBJ2-7; 11 bases fit TRBD1. Losses at the gene ends were 4 bases for V and 2 bases for J; bases not matched to a gene: 7. Germline V CDR1 and CDR2: LNHDA, SQIVND (reference sequence). The CDR3 has 16 amino acids. This chain's CDR3 is CASSTHPGQGAYEQYF. CDR3 coding DNA: TGTGCCAGTAGTACCCATCCGGGACAGGGGGCCTACGAGCAGTACTTC.

This clonotype was counted a few times. The chain uses TRBV24-1 and TRBJ1-5, with 12 bases that match TRBD1. Germline lookup yields CDR1 KGHDR and CDR2 SFDVKD. The CDR3 sequence is 16 residues long. Losses at the gene ends were 4 bases for V and 4 bases for J; bases not matched to a gene: 4. For the CDR3, the DNA is TGTGCCACCAGTGAAAAGGGACAGGGGGCGAATCAGCCCCAGCATTTT. Its translation: CATSEKGQGANQPQHF.

The chain is built from TRBV30 and TRBJ2-7, with a tentative D call TRBD2 (6 bases). V lost 4 bases and J 3 bases, leaving 22 bases between the germline ends. This CDR3 contains 16 residues. Germline V gene lookup returns CDR1 GTSNPN and CDR2 SVGIG (reference sequence). The DNA of the CDR3 is TGTGCCTGGAAAGGAGAGTCCGGGGGACGCCACTACGAGCAGTACTTC. Amino acid sequence: CAWKGESGGRHYEQYF.

This rearrangement joins TRBV12-3 or TRBV12-4 to TRBJ2-7; D possibly corresponds to TRBD1 (6 bases). The V gene lost 5 bases and the J gene lost 2 bases, with 16 bases spanning the gap. This CDR3 has 15 residues. This chain's CDR3 is CASSPPNEGAYEQYF. CDR3 bases: TGTGCCAGCAGTCCACCCAATGAGGGGGCCTACGAGCAGTACTTC.

The rearrangement uses TRBV24-1 and TRBJ2-3; D may match TRBD1 or TRBD2 (5 bases each). Trimming removed 4 bases from V and 0 bases from J, with 16 bases in between. The CDR3 extends over 17 amino acids. CDR1 is KGHDR, CDR2 SFDVKD, per germline. CDR3 residues: CATSEPRGETSTDTQYF. The CDR3 DNA reads TGTGCCACCAGTGAACCTAGGGGAGAAACTAGCACAGATACGCAGTATTTT.